The 22 T cell receptor beta chains below come from one sample, sequenced in a study of T cells after yellow fever vaccination. One entry per CDR3 protein results from TCRdb running MiXCR on the 5' RACE reads. Among about 300,000 distinct CDR3 sequences, roughly 6.8% were seen once, and the ten largest hold over 15%. The sequencing here drew on PBMCs, taken about 41 days after the first yellow fever vaccination. These receptors were obtained from a man aged 18 to 29 who received the YFV17D yellow fever vaccine.

This chain uses TRBV3-1 with TRBJ1-5; the D gene is possibly TRBD1 (6 bases). Germline V gene data show CDR1 as LGHDT and CDR2 as YNNKEL (reference sequence). V shed 1 base and J shed 1 base, with 14 bases lying between them. The CDR3 spans 17 residues. The CDR3 bases are TGTGCCAGCAGCCAAGGACTCACAGGGTTCAGCAATCAGCCCCAGCATTTT. It is translated as CASSQGLTGFSNQPQHF.

This clonotype turned up a few times. The rearrangement uses TRBV20-1 and TRBJ2-4; the D is unclear. The V end lost 6 bases, the J end lost 6 bases, and 9 bases lay between the germline ends. Germline V gives CDR1 DFQATT, CDR2 SNEGSKA (reference sequence). This CDR3 has 11 amino acids. The CDR3, as DNA: TGCAGTGCCAGGACCGCAAACATTCAGTACTTC. It yields the protein CSARTANIQYF.

This clonotype was recorded at least ten times. The chain combines TRBV7-2 with TRBJ2-1, with TRBD2 matching over 8 bases. Germline V gives CDR1 SGHTA, CDR2 FQGNSA. This CDR3 has 15 amino acids. V trimming: 6 bases; J trimming: 8 bases; junction bases outside the gene matches: 12. The chain's CDR3 is CASRAPGLETYEQFF. The DNA of the CDR3 is TGTGCCAGCAGGGCTCCGGGACTAGAAACCTATGAGCAGTTCTTC.

This clonotype was detected only a few times. Germline and junction disagree at one end, which may indicate a read error. The rearrangement uses TRBV20-1 and TRBJ2-7; possibly TRBD1 or TRBD2 for D (5 bases each). CDR1 is DFQATT, CDR2 SNEGSKA, per germline (reference sequence). The CDR3 length is 14 residues. CDR3 nucleotides: TGCAGTGCTCGAGATCGGGGACCCCCCTACGAGCAGTACTTC. It encodes CSARDRGPPYEQYF.

Only a few counts were recorded for this clonotype. CDR3 loop: CASSIVGRAGELFF. Written as DNA, the CDR3 is TGTGCCAGTAGTATCGTTGGGCGGGCCGGGGAGCTGTTTTTT. V gene TRBV19 combines with J gene TRBJ2-2; D perhaps matches TRBD2 (5 bases). With 3 bases removed from V and 6 bases from J, the gap between germline ends came to 11 bases. Germline CDR1 LNHDA, CDR2 SQIVND (reference sequence). The CDR3 has 14 residues.

This clonotype was counted ten times or more. The CDR3 DNA is TGCGCCAGCAGCTCTCAGGGGGCTAATGAAAAACTGTTTTTT. Its protein is CASSSQGANEKLFF. V gene TRBV5-1 combines with J gene TRBJ1-4, with 7 bases identical to TRBD1. CDR1 is SGHRS and CDR2 is YFSETQ in the germline V gene. After removal of 3 bases from V and 3 bases from J, the junction contained 2 bases not matched to a gene. The CDR3 has 14 amino acids.

The table lists this clonotype with many counts. The gene calls are TRBV24-1 and TRBJ2-1; either TRBD1 or TRBD2 may fit D (6 bases each). V shed 7 bases and J shed 1 base, with 13 bases lying between them. Germline loops: CDR1 KGHDR, CDR2 SFDVKD. This CDR3 is built from 15 residues. CDR3 sequence: CATSGGPGSYNEQFF. The CDR3 nucleotides are TGTGCCACCAGCGGGGGCCCGGGGTCCTACAATGAGCAGTTCTTC.

This clonotype was seen repeatedly, ten times or more. This chain connects TRBV5-5 to TRBJ2-3, with TRBD1 as a possible D gene (6 bases). V lost 0 bases, J lost 2 bases, and 13 bases lay in between. CDR1 and CDR2 from the germline V gene are SGHKS and YYEKEE (reference sequence). The CDR3 consists of 16 residues. The CDR3 nucleotides are TGTGCCAGCAGCTTGGGTGCAGGGGCCCCCACAGATACGCAGTATTTT. Translated: CASSLGAGAPTDTQYF. The whole variable domain, filled in from reference TRBV5-5 and TRBJ2-3, reads DAGVTQSPTHLIKTRGQQVTLRCSPISGHKSVSWYQQVLGQGPQFIFQYYEKEERGRGNFPDRFSARQFPNYSSELNVNALLLGDSALYLCASSLGAGAPTDTQYFGPGTRLTVL.

There are a few counts of this clonotype. This chain joins TRBV6-1 and TRBJ2-5; 8 bases agree with TRBD1. Per the germline V gene, CDR1 is MNHNS and CDR2 is SASEGT. The CDR3 is made up of 15 amino acids. The V segment lost 7 bases and the J segment 4 bases; nucleotides outside the gene matches: 11. CDR3 amino acids: CASIPSGGTGETQYF. Written as DNA, the CDR3 is TGTGCCAGCATCCCTTCAGGGGGCACGGGAGAGACCCAGTACTTC.

The J gene is TRBJ2-7, the V gene TRBV5-1; D is unclear. V was shortened by 5 bases and J by 2 bases, with 8 bases between the two germline ends. Germline V gene lookup returns CDR1 SGHRS and CDR2 YFSETQ. The CDR3 is 12 residues long. Here the CDR3 reads CASRKGPYEQYF. CDR3 nucleotides: TGCGCCAGCAGGAAAGGACCCTACGAGCAGTACTTC.

The V gene is TRBV15, the J gene TRBJ2-1, with TRBD1 matching 7 bases. This CDR3 is 14 amino acids long. V lost 5 bases, J lost 3 bases, and 4 bases stayed unmatched. In germline, CDR1 is LNHNV, CDR2 YYDKDF (reference sequence). Here the CDR3 reads CATSPGQSYNEQFF. The DNA for the CDR3 is TGTGCCACCAGCCCGGGACAGAGCTACAATGAGCAGTTCTTC.

The V call is TRBV20-1, the J call TRBJ2-1, with D possibly called TRBD1 or TRBD2 (5 bases each). The CDR3 totals 14 residues. V was shortened by 7 bases and J by 2 bases, with 15 bases between the two germline ends. Germline loops: CDR1 DFQATT, CDR2 SNEGSKA (reference sequence). This chain's CDR3 is CSVVGTQPYNEQFF. The CDR3 DNA is TGCAGTGTGGTTGGGACCCAACCCTACAATGAGCAGTTCTTC.

This chain uses TRBV5-4 with TRBJ2-3; TRBD2 might be the D (5 bases). Trimming took 4 bases from V and 3 from J, leaving 12 bases between them. The germline V gene encodes CDR1 SGHNT and CDR2 YYREEE (reference sequence). CDR3 length: 14 amino acids. CDR3 residues: CASSRSGKTDTQYF. CDR3 bases: TGTGCCAGCAGCCGGTCGGGGAAAACAGATACGCAGTATTTT. The complete variable domain, with remaining parts taken from reference TRBV5-4 and TRBJ2-3, reads ETGVTQSPTHLIKTRGQQVTLRCSSQSGHNTVSWYQQALGQGPQFIFQYYREEENGRGNFPPRFSGLQFPNYSSELNVNALELDDSALYLCASSRSGKTDTQYFGPGTRLTVL.

The genes are TRBV30 and TRBJ2-3; D perhaps matches TRBD1 (6 bases). The V end lost 8 bases, the J end lost 2 bases, and 17 bases lay between the germline ends. The V gene's germline CDR1 is GTSNPN and CDR2 SVGIG (reference sequence). The CDR3 is 14 amino acids. The CDR3 bases are TGTGCCCTTTCAGGGGCAGGCCTCACAGATACGCAGTATTTT. Translation gives CALSGAGLTDTQYF.

This clonotype was seen a handful of times. The chain combines TRBV5-1 with TRBJ1-5, with 8 positions matching TRBD1. The length of the CDR3 is 15 residues. Trimming removed 4 bases from V and 3 bases from J; junction bases left unmatched: 6. Germline V gene data show CDR1 as SGHRS and CDR2 as YFSETQ. The CDR3 sequence: CASSRWTGFNQPQHF. DNA of the CDR3: TGCGCCAGCAGCCGTTGGACAGGGTTCAATCAGCCCCAGCATTTT.

The chain links TRBV6-2 or TRBV6-3 to TRBJ1-2, with 7 positions matching TRBD1. Germline values: CDR1 MNHEY, CDR2 SVGEGT. The CDR3 sequence is 13 residues long. Trimming took 6 bases from V and 4 from J; bases not matched to a gene: 5. The CDR3 reads CASSRQGRYGYTF. The CDR3 nucleotides are TGTGCCAGCAGCCGACAGGGACGCTATGGCTACACCTTC.

This sequence joins TRBV5-6 and TRBJ2-7; 11 positions match TRBD1. V trimming: 0 bases; J trimming: 4 bases; junction bases outside the gene matches: 3. CDR1 and CDR2 (germline): SGHDT, YYEEEE. The CDR3 extends over 15 amino acids. CDR3 bases: TGTGCCAGCAGCTTGGTCGGGACAGGGGGATACGAGCAGTACGTC. It translates to CASSLVGTGGYEQYV.

This clonotype was seen a handful of times. The rearrangement joins TRBV11-2 to TRBJ2-7; 12 bases agree with TRBD2. Germline lookup yields CDR1 SGHAT and CDR2 FQNNGV. The CDR3 contains 18 residues. The V gene end was trimmed by 4 bases and the J gene end by 0 bases; junction bases not matched to a gene: 10. Written as DNA, the CDR3 is TGTGCCAGCAGCTCACCGGGACTAGCGGGTCCCAGCTCCTACGAGCAGTACTTC. It encodes CASSSPGLAGPSSYEQYF.

Of note for this clonotype: Its ends do not fully match the called genes, so a read error is possible. The V call is TRBV20-1, the J call TRBJ2-6; D tentatively reads TRBD1 or TRBD2 (5 bases each). The CDR3 has 16 amino acids. CDR1 is DFQATT, CDR2 SNEGSKA, per germline (reference sequence). The CDR3 coding sequence is TGCAGTGCTAGAGGATTGTGGTCTTCTGGGGGCAACGTCCTGACTTTC. Amino acid sequence: CSARGLWSSGGNVLTF.

This clonotype was seen just once. The chain has TRBV18 and TRBJ1-1, with a possible D match to TRBD1 (5 bases). Per the germline V gene, CDR1 is KGHSH and CDR2 is LQKENI. The ends were cut back, 0 bases at V and 5 bases at J, with 13 bases in the middle. The CDR3 spans 15 residues. As DNA, the CDR3 is TGTGCCAGCTCACCACCGATGGGTCCAGGGACTGAAGCTTTCTTT. Its protein is CASSPPMGPGTEAFF. Full variable domain (remainder filled in from reference TRBV18 and TRBJ1-1): NAGVMQNPRHLVRRRGQEARLRCSPMKGHSHVYWYRQLPEEGLKFMVYLQKENIIDESGMPKERFSAEFPKEGPSILRIQQVVRGDSAAYFCASSPPMGPGTEAFFGQGTRLTVV.

A few counts support this clonotype. The rearrangement uses TRBV20-1 and TRBJ2-5; D gene ambiguous. The V and J ends lost 6 bases and 4 bases respectively, with 3 bases between them. The CDR3 loop spans 9 amino acids. CDR1 is DFQATT, CDR2 SNEGSKA, per germline (reference sequence). In nucleotides, the CDR3 is TGCAGTGCCTCAGAGACCCAGTACTTC. It codes for CSASETQYF.

The chain links TRBV7-8 to TRBJ1-2, with D possibly matching TRBD1 (6 bases). V lost 1 base and J 4 bases, leaving 10 bases between the germline ends. Germline CDR1 is SGHVS and CDR2 is FQNEAQ. This CDR3 is 14 amino acids long. The CDR3 reads CASSLVQQGYGYTF. In DNA, the CDR3 is TGTGCCAGCAGCTTAGTACAACAGGGCTATGGCTACACCTTC. Supplemented by reference TRBV7-8 and TRBJ1-2, the full variable domain reads GAGVSQSPRYKVAKRGQDVALRCDPISGHVSLFWYQQALGQGPEFLTYFQNEAQLDKSGLPSDRFFAERPEGSVSTLKIQRTQQEDSAVYLCASSLVQQGYGYTFGSGTRLTVV.